The entry that follows covers one TCR beta chain sequence. It has no known antigen specificity. Base qualities were left out, and no much larger clone turns up one base away. Receptors were amplified or captured by the immunoSEQ multiplex PCR assay. Under the source paper's analysis protocol: Preprocessing removed nonproductive sequences and CDR3s not starting with C, not ending with F or W, or shorter than 7 amino acids. The MANAFEST web app identified antigen-specific clonotypes based on expansion compared with the reference and other culture wells. To be counted as positive, a clone had to show significant expansion compared with the reference culture, at an FDR below 0.05, in 2 of 3 replicate wells. To be called positive, a clone also had to show significant expansion compared with every other tandem well and an odds ratio greater than 5. Pairwise Levenshtein distance, computed with the stringdist R package after three terminal residues were trimmed from each end, was used as the measure of CDR3 homology. This immuneACCESS table, as held by TCRdb, lists in-frame sequences with V and J called but not all clones. Of the missing ones, under half trace to an unresolved V gene in checked studies; the others have no known cause. The D gene and trimming were derived from the DNA, and the V and J assignments and clone size from that table. A total of just under 20,000 clones appear in this sample, roughly 78% of them only once. The ten largest clonotypes hold approximately 19% of the sample.

CD4+ T cells from unexposed donors were collected before the COVID-19 pandemic (2011-2018). After about 10 days of culture, CD4+ T cells were isolated with the EasySep CD4+ T cell isolation kit. As far as cell numbers permitted, CD4+ T cells from unexposed donors were tested for reactivity against SARS-CoV-2 S and N as well as four spike pools from common cold coronaviruses. Two million PBMCs per well were cultured in IMDM with 5% human AB serum and about 10 IU/ml IL-2. Half of the culture medium was replaced with fresh IL-2-containing medium on days 3 and 7. Each peptide culture condition was generally run in triplicate replicate wells. Leukapheresis product for the unexposed donors was bought commercially. Ficoll-Paque PLUS gradient centrifugation was used to isolate PBMCs from leukapheresis product or whole blood. PBMCs were either used fresh in the expansion assay or cryopreserved at -140 degrees C. The QIAamp Micro DNA Kit was used to extract genomic DNA from the CD4+ T cells.

This sample stems from a study of CD4 T cells in relation to SARS-CoV-2 and coronaviruses (dated by TCRdb to the early 2020s). About the full investigation: In the ViraFEST assay, PBMCs were cultured with antigen for under twelve days, after which TCR beta CDR3s were sequenced to identify antigen-specific clonal expansions. The Adaptive Biotechnologies TCR-sequencing kit was used to sequence samples from a few pre-COVID donors and the naive versus memory experiments, whereas other data were Illumina-based. An HIV-1 Nef peptide pool or a culture without peptide was used as the negative reference condition. At the level of individual TCR clonotypes, the study measured memory CD4+ T cell crossreactivity between SARS-CoV-2 spike protein and common cold coronavirus spike proteins. HLA restriction was mapped for shared crossreactive spike epitopes using patient-derived lymphoblastoid cell lines. A different, Illumina-based TCR-beta assay was used to sequence expansion assays from other donors in the study.

What the authors observed across the whole study: The study was constrained by small numbers of patients and of tested TCRs. Crossreactive clones showed significantly weaker SARS-CoV-2-driven expansion than monoreactive clones, consistent with antigenic imprinting. Because no donor provided both pre-pandemic and post-infection samples, tracing the source of pre-existing responses was limited. Crossreactivity analysis centred on spike protein, so crossreactivity against other viral proteins was not assessed. Around two thirds of donors had memory CD4+ clonotypes that crossrecognized SARS-CoV-2 and at least one common cold coronavirus spike.

Material for sequencing was CD4+ T cells from PBMCs, cultured in vitro. The TCR sequence derives from a human donor in good health.

The CDR3 reads as follows: CASSLDQKRQYF. The DNA sequence is as follows: TGTGCCAGCAGCTTAGATCAAAAAAGGCAGTACTTC. The chain links TRBV11-3 with TRBJ2-7; the D gene identity is not certain. Reading the germline V gene gives CDR1 SGHNT and CDR2 YENEEA. The junction shows trimming of 0 bases on V and 9 bases on J, plus 9 bases between the germline ends. The CDR3 spans 12 residues, from the cysteine through the phenylalanine. Only CDR3 DNA is held: 36 bases, read in frame from base 1.